One sample yielded the 21 T cell receptor beta chains listed below, sequenced in a study of lymphopenia after photon versus proton radiotherapy. The assay was immunoSEQ multiplex PCR, and TCRdb's table has in-frame clones only and misses some. The repertoire holds 150,000 to 200,000 clones, with about 85% as singletons. Sequences were derived from peripheral blood, sampled from a patient treated with photon-based radiotherapy. All receptors derive from a man aged 50-60 years with gastric cancer.

The rearrangement joins TRBV7-2 to TRBJ2-1, with D unresolved. This CDR3 is 13 amino acids long. V was shortened by 1 base and J by 8 bases, with 9 bases between the two germline ends. Germline loops: CDR1 SGHTA, CDR2 FQGNSA. In nucleotides, the CDR3 is TGTGCCAGCAGCTTAGAATCGGGCTATGAGCAGTTCTTC. Its protein product is CASSLESGYEQFF.

The chain links TRBV28 to TRBJ2-7; 7 positions agree with TRBD1. In germline, CDR1 is MDHEN, CDR2 SYDVKM. The CDR3 is made up of 15 amino acids. V lost 6 bases to trimming and J lost 4 bases; unmatched junction nucleotides: 12. CDR3 DNA sequence: TGTGCCAGCAGCTTACCGGGACAGCGTCAGTACGAGCAGTACTTC. Protein sequence: CASSLPGQRQYEQYF.

This sequence joins TRBV5-4 and TRBJ1-3; the D gene is possibly TRBD1 (5 bases). This CDR3 contains 15 residues. The germline gives CDR1 SGHNT, CDR2 YYREEE (reference sequence). V shed 2 bases and J shed 2 bases, with 11 bases lying between them. The CDR3 loop reads CASSLAGQTGNTIYF. CDR3 in DNA: TGTGCCAGCAGCTTAGCAGGGCAGACTGGAAACACCATATATTTT.

The chain combines TRBV7-9 with TRBJ1-1; D unresolved. Germline CDR1 reads SEHNR; CDR2 reads FQNEAQ (reference sequence). Between the trimmed V and J ends, which lost 0 bases and 1 base, there was a span of 6 bases. The CDR3 totals 14 residues. In DNA, the CDR3 is TGTGCCAGCAGCTTAGCGGGGAGGAACACTGAAGCTTTCTTT. It is translated as CASSLAGRNTEAFF.

The rearrangement uses TRBV28 and TRBJ1-2; 7 bases match TRBD1. Unmatched junction bases numbered 4, after V lost 8 bases and J lost 4 bases. This CDR3 has 12 residues. CDR1 is MDHEN and CDR2 is SYDVKM in the germline V gene. This CDR3 is CASRDSLYGYTF. The DNA for the CDR3 is TGTGCCAGCCGGGACAGCCTCTATGGCTACACCTTC.

The CDR3 bases are TGTGCCAGCAGCTTATACAGGGACAGGGTAGCCGGGGAGCTGTTTTTT. Its protein is CASSLYRDRVAGELFF. J is TRBJ2-2 and V is TRBV7-8; 9 bases map to TRBD1. V lost 2 bases and J lost 6; bases outside the gene matches: 7. The CDR3 sequence is 16 residues long. Looked up from germline, CDR1 is SGHVS and CDR2 is FQNEAQ.

This clone was detected only a few times. The CDR3 sequence: CASRDGPSTDTQYF. The CDR3, as DNA: TGTGCCAGTAGAGACGGTCCTAGCACAGATACGCAGTATTTT. The genes are TRBV19 and TRBJ2-3; unclear D gene. V gave up 6 bases and J gave up 0 bases, with 10 bases separating them. Germline loops: CDR1 LNHDA, CDR2 SQIVND (reference sequence). This CDR3 has 14 residues.

The gene calls are TRBV30 and TRBJ2-5; tentatively, D is TRBD2 (6 bases). CDR3 length: 14 residues. The V end lost 5 bases, the J end lost 6 bases, and 19 bases lay between the germline ends. Germline CDR1 is GTSNPN and CDR2 is SVGIG (reference sequence). CDR3 nucleotides: TGTGCCTGGGGGGGGACGGGAGTCGAGAAGACCCAGTACTTC. Translation gives CAWGGTGVEKTQYF.

V is TRBV6-5 and J is TRBJ1-2; TRBD1 matches at 7 bases. The V segment lost 7 bases and the J segment 8 bases; nucleotides outside the gene matches: 4. CDR3 length: 11 residues. Per germline, CDR1 MNHEY and CDR2 SVGAGI. The CDR3 bases are TGTGCCAGCACTCAGGGGGGCGGCTACACCTTC. Its protein is CASTQGGGYTF.

This clone has more than one count but fewer than ten. This chain links TRBV15 with TRBJ1-1; 9 bases line up with TRBD1. With V trimmed by 3 bases and J by 0 bases, 8 bases remained unmatched. Germline CDR1 LNHNV, CDR2 YYDKDF (reference sequence). The CDR3 runs to 17 residues. Here the CDR3 reads CATSSLWTGVMNTEAFF. The CDR3 bases are TGTGCCACCAGCAGTTTGTGGACAGGGGTCATGAACACTGAAGCTTTCTTT.

V gene TRBV27 combines with J gene TRBJ2-7; TRBD2 might be the D (6 bases). The ends were cut back, 7 bases at V and 1 base at J, with 14 bases in the middle. CDR3 length equals 14 residues. Germline V lookup: CDR1 MNHEY, CDR2 SMNVEV (reference sequence). CDR3: CASTRHGGSYEQYF. The CDR3, as DNA: TGTGCCAGCACCCGCCACGGGGGATCCTACGAGCAGTACTTC.

The chain carries TRBV28 and TRBJ2-5; TRBD2 matches 10 bases. The CDR3 is 16 residues long. V dropped 2 bases and J dropped 5; count of bases not matched to a gene: 8. The germline gives CDR1 MDHEN, CDR2 SYDVKM. DNA of the CDR3: TGTGCCAGCAGTTTAAGGGGTCTAGCGGGAGCGGAGACCCAGTACTTC. Translation gives CASSLRGLAGAETQYF.

The chain joins TRBV25-1 to TRBJ2-6; D perhaps matches TRBD2 (6 bases). CDR3 length equals 17 residues. V dropped 3 bases and J dropped 4 bases, with 16 bases sitting between them. Germline V gene sequence: CDR1 MGHDK, CDR2 SYGVNS. The CDR3 bases are TGTGCCAGCAGTGATTCCCCAGTTCTAGCGGGGGCCAACGTCCTGACTTTC. Amino acid sequence: CASSDSPVLAGANVLTF. The full variable domain, its missing parts supplied by reference TRBV25-1 and TRBJ2-6, is EADIYQTPRYLVIGTGKKITLECSQTMGHDKMYWYQQDPGMELHLIHYSYGVNSTEKGDLSSESTVSRIRTEHFPLTLESARPSHTSQYLCASSDSPVLAGANVLTFGAGSRLTVL.

This chain uses TRBV5-6 with TRBJ1-3, with D unresolved. Trimming removed 3 bases at V and 0 bases at J, with 16 bases between. Germline CDR1 reads SGHDT; CDR2 reads YYEEEE. CDR3 size: 17 residues. The chain's CDR3 is CASSSPIGRGSGNTIYF. In DNA, the CDR3 is TGTGCCAGCAGCTCCCCGATCGGGCGAGGCTCTGGAAACACCATATATTTT.

The chain carries TRBV5-4 and TRBJ2-5, with D tentatively TRBD1 (6 bases). CDR3 length equals 16 residues. Trimming pared 0 bases from V and 0 bases from J, leaving 12 bases between. From germline, CDR1 is SGHNT and CDR2 YYREEE (reference sequence). Here the CDR3 reads CASSLAPGTYQETQYF. For the CDR3, the DNA is TGTGCCAGCAGCTTGGCCCCCGGGACATACCAAGAGACCCAGTACTTC.

The chain has TRBV6-1 and TRBJ1-1; no clear D. This CDR3 comprises 13 residues. Between the trimmed V and J ends, which lost 4 bases and 5 bases, there was a span of 11 bases. Germline V gene lookup returns CDR1 MNHNS and CDR2 SASEGT. CDR3 coding DNA: TGTGCCAGCAGTGTACGATGGGTAACTGAAGCTTTCTTT. The encoded protein is CASSVRWVTEAFF.

This chain connects TRBV7-8 to TRBJ2-5, with a tentative D call TRBD2 (5 bases). Germline V CDR1 and CDR2: SGHVS, FQNEAQ. The CDR3 totals 14 residues. Trimming stripped 8 bases from V and 2 bases from J, with 15 bases between. CDR3 protein: CASDALAMQETQYF. The CDR3 DNA follows: TGTGCCAGCGACGCCCTAGCAATGCAAGAGACCCAGTACTTC.

This chain joins TRBV18 and TRBJ1-2, with 9 bases fitting TRBD1. The V and J ends lost 4 bases and 4 bases, in that order; junction bases with no gene match: 7. The CDR3 is 15 amino acids. Per germline, CDR1 KGHSH and CDR2 LQKENI. The CDR3 loop is CASSLDRGLPYGYTF. The DNA of the CDR3 is TGTGCCAGCTCACTTGACAGGGGGTTACCCTATGGCTACACCTTC. Drawing the rest from reference TRBV18 and TRBJ1-2, the complete variable domain is NAGVMQNPRHLVRRRGQEARLRCSPMKGHSHVYWYRQLPEEGLKFMVYLQKENIIDESGMPKERFSAEFPKEGPSILRIQQVVRGDSAAYFCASSLDRGLPYGYTFGSGTRLTVV.

CDR3 sequence (DNA): TGCGCCAGCAGTCGACAGGGTTCCTACGAGCAGTACTTC. As protein: CASSRQGSYEQYF. V usage is TRBV4-1 and J usage is TRBJ2-7; 7 bases are shared with TRBD1. The germline gives CDR1 MGHRA, CDR2 YSYEKL. The CDR3 spans 13 residues. V was pared by 6 bases and J by 1 base, with 3 bases of the junction left unmatched.

The V gene is TRBV18, the J gene TRBJ1-2, with TRBD1 identical over 7 bases. Germline V CDR1 and CDR2: KGHSH, LQKENI. The CDR3 runs to 16 residues. V was pared by 4 bases and J by 3 bases, with 11 bases of the junction left unmatched. The CDR3, as DNA: TGTGCCAGCTCACTTACCCTAATTCAGGGGGACTATGGCTACACCTTC. As protein: CASSLTLIQGDYGYTF.

In this sample, this clone turned up once. This rearrangement joins TRBV7-6 to TRBJ2-3; 11 positions match TRBD2. CDR1 SGHVS and CDR2 FNYEAQ come from the germline V gene. The V gene end was trimmed by 8 bases and the J gene end by 7 bases; junction bases not matched to a gene: 8. The CDR3 consists of 14 residues. The DNA for the CDR3 is TGTGCCAGCCGGAGACTAGCGGGACTAAATACGCAGTATTTT. Translation: CASRRLAGLNTQYF.